The 4 T cell receptor beta chains listed next were all sequenced from one sample in a study of blood T cell repertoires in COVID-19. Sequencing used immunoSEQ multiplex PCR; TCRdb keeps in-frame clones, though not all of them. The table has 150,000 to 200,000 clones, 87% seen once; the top ten hold around 12%. Material for sequencing was peripheral blood. The receptors derive from a woman in her 70s with COVID-19, enrolled during active disease.

The V gene is TRBV10-3, the J gene TRBJ1-6; 10 bases are shared with TRBD1. After removal of 2 bases from V and 5 bases from J, the junction contained 3 bases not matched to a gene. Germline assignment: CDR1 ENHRY and CDR2 SYGVKD. CDR3 length: 16 amino acids. This CDR3 reads CAISERGTGDNSPLHF. CDR3 nucleotide sequence: TGTGCCATCAGTGAGAGGGGGACAGGGGATAATTCACCCCTCCACTTT.

V and J are TRBV7-2 and TRBJ1-1, with D tentatively TRBD1 (6 bases). Germline assignment: CDR1 SGHTA and CDR2 FQGNSA. Trimming took 4 bases from V and 4 from J, leaving 10 bases between them. The CDR3 has 13 residues. The CDR3 region has the DNA TGTGCCAGCAGCTCAGGACAGTCCACTGAAGCTTTCTTT. Amino acids: CASSSGQSTEAFF.

The V and J genes are TRBV28 and TRBJ1-6; TRBD1 aligns across 9 bases. The length of the CDR3 is 14 residues. Germline V gives CDR1 MDHEN, CDR2 SYDVKM. The V gene end was trimmed by 3 bases and the J gene end by 7 bases; junction bases not matched to a gene: 1. CDR3: CASSLTGGNSPLHF. The CDR3 region has the DNA TGTGCCAGCAGTTTGACAGGGGGAAATTCACCCCTCCACTTT.

The chain combines TRBV30 with TRBJ2-7; 10 nucleotides align to TRBD2. J lost 1 base, V lost 5 bases, and 5 bases had no gene match. CDR1 is GTSNPN, CDR2 SVGIG, per germline (reference sequence). The CDR3 contains 14 residues. Written as DNA, the CDR3 is TGTGCCTGGGGAACTAGCGGGGCTTCCTACGAGCAGTACTTC. It specifies CAWGTSGASYEQYF.